A selection of T cell receptor beta chains follows, all from one sample in a study of shared clonotypes between healthy human individuals. TCRdb's copy holds only in-frame clones and misses some; the assay was immunoSEQ multiplex PCR. The sample yields 2 million to 3 million clones, approximately 93% seen once. The source material was naive CD4+ T cells from PBMCs. Receptors were obtained from a man between 18 and 35 years old in good health. Some clones in this sample may be carry-over from other donors' samples. CDR3s include the opening cysteine and the closing phenylalanine or tryptophan. Each record gives: J gene, V gene, D gene, clone size, CDR3 DNA, CDR3 protein. A D gene is named only where the DNA matches it firmly. Rows may omit the clone size; those that give it use once, few, many or a size class.

>TRBJ2-2|TRBV7-2|NA|NA
TGTGCCAGCAGCTCAAAAAGGACCGCCGGGGAGCTGTTTTTT
CASSSKRTAGELFF
>TRBJ1-2|TRBV19|NA|NA
TGTGCCAGTACCCCTGGATTGGACTATGGCTACACCTTC
CASTPGLDYGYTF
>TRBJ2-2|TRBV6-1|TRBD2|NA
TGTGCCAGCAGTGAAAGGTTGCTAGCGGGAGGCGGGGAGCTGTTTTTT
CASSERLLAGGGELFF
>TRBJ1-1|TRBV28|TRBD1|few
TGTGCCAGCAGTCCGCGGACAGGAGTGAACACTGAAGCTTTCTTT
CASSPRTGVNTEAFF
>TRBJ2-7|TRBV27|NA|NA
TGTGCCAGCAGTCCTATAGGGACCACGGGACAGTACTTC
CASSPIGTTGQYF
>TRBJ1-6|TRBV6-5|NA|NA
TGTGCCAGCAGTTACGCTGGAGGGTCCTATAATTCACCCCTCCACTTT
CASSYAGGSYNSPLHF
>TRBJ1-5|TRBV27|NA|NA
TGTGCCAGCAGCAGGTCCGGGGATGGGAGCAATCAGCCCCAGCATTTT
CASSRSGDGSNQPQHF
>TRBJ1-4|TRBV2|NA|few
TGTGCCAGCAGGCGACAGGTACTCGGGGAAAAACTGTTTTTT
CASRRQVLGEKLFF
>TRBJ1-3|TRBV6-6|NA|NA
TGTGCCAGCAGCGGTACAGGGAATGGAAACACCATATATTTT
CASSGTGNGNTIYF
>TRBJ2-3|TRBV7-9|NA|NA
TGTGCCAGCAGCTTATTGAGTGAGGCTAGTGCTACGCAGTATTTT
CASSLLSEASATQYF
>TRBJ2-1|TRBV5-1|TRBD2|NA
TGCGCCAGCAGCTCGGGAGGGCCGGAGAATGAGCAGTTCTTC
CASSSGGPENEQFF
>TRBJ2-7|TRBV11-2|NA|NA
TGTGCCAGCAGCTTAGGGGGAAATTTCGACGAGCAGTACTTC
CASSLGGNFDEQYF
>TRBJ2-7|TRBV9|NA|NA
TGTGCCAGCAGCGTTACTAGCCGGGGAAGGGAGCAGTACTTC
CASSVTSRGREQYF
>TRBJ2-1|TRBV6-5|NA|NA
TGTGCCAGCAGTGCCTGGAGAAGCTCCTACAATGAGCAGTTCTTC
CASSAWRSSYNEQFF
>TRBJ2-3|TRBV5-1|TRBD2|NA
TGCGCCAGCAGCGTCCCCGGGACTAGCGCGGATACGCAGTATTTT
CASSVPGTSADTQYF
>TRBJ2-7|TRBV19|TRBD1|NA
TGTGCCAGTAGCACCACGGGACAGGGTACCTACGAGCAGTACTTC
CASSTTGQGTYEQYF
>TRBJ2-1|TRBV19|TRBD2|NA
TGTGCCAGTATCGCGACTAGCGGGAATTACAATGAGCAGTTCTTC
CASIATSGNYNEQFF
>TRBJ2-1|TRBV28|NA|NA
TGTGCCAGCAGTTTTCTACAGGGAAATGAGCAGTTCTTC
CASSFLQGNEQFF
>TRBJ2-1|TRBV10-3|NA|NA
NA
CAISERGSTSGEQFF
>TRBJ2-1|TRBV6-6|TRBD1|NA
TGTGCCAGCAGTCTCAGGGGGCTGTACAATGAGCAGTTCTTC
CASSLRGLYNEQFF
>TRBJ1-1|TRBV28|NA|NA
TGTGCCAGCAGTTTAGAGGCGGGGGCTTTCTTT
CASSLEAGAFF
>TRBJ2-3|TRBV7-8|NA|NA
TGTGCCAGCAGCTTAGTCGGGAATTCCCTCACAGATACGCAGTATTTT
CASSLVGNSLTDTQYF
>TRBJ1-2|TRBV4-1|NA|NA
TGCGCCAGCAGCCCCTTGATGCACTATGGCTACACCTTC
CASSPLMHYGYTF
>TRBJ1-1|TRBV5-1|TRBD1|NA
TGCGCCAGCTCCCAGGGGGTGAACACTGAAGCTTTCTTT
CASSQGVNTEAFF
>TRBJ1-2|TRBV6-6|NA|NA
TGTGCCAGCAGTTACGCTCACGACCTAAGTAGCTATGGCTACACCTTC
CASSYAHDLSSYGYTF
>TRBJ2-1|TRBV7-9|TRBD2|NA
TGTGCCAGCAGGTTCGGGGGGAACAATGAGCAGTTCTTC
CASRFGGNNEQFF
>TRBJ1-1|TRBV9|NA|NA
TGTGCCAGCAGCTCAGGGGTTTTCACTGAAGCTTTCTTT
CASSSGVFTEAFF
>TRBJ2-3|TRBV11-1|TRBD1|NA
TGTGCCAGCAGCGACACCACGGGACAGGGTCCAGATACGCAGTATTTT
CASSDTTGQGPDTQYF
>TRBJ2-4|TRBV19|TRBD1|NA
TGTGCCAGTAGTATAGGGGGACAGGGAGTTCAGTACTTC
CASSIGGQGVQYF
>TRBJ1-1|TRBV5-4|NA|NA
TGTGCCAGCAGCTTGGTTAGGGGGGCAGAGACTGAAGCTTTCTTT
CASSLVRGAETEAFF
>TRBJ2-1|TRBV11-2|NA|NA
TGTGCCAGCAGCTTTGACACGTACTACAATGAGCAGTTCTTC
CASSFDTYYNEQFF
>TRBJ2-1|TRBV5-1|NA|NA
TGCGCCAGCAGCCGCGACTCCCAAGGCGATGAGCAGTTCTTC
CASSRDSQGDEQFF
>TRBJ1-1|TRBV5-4|TRBD1|NA
TGTGCCAGCAGCTTGGGCCTGGACAGGGAAGCTTTCTTT
CASSLGLDREAFF
>TRBJ2-5|TRBV19|TRBD1|NA
TGTGCCAGTAGTTCACAGGGGGCGGGAGAGACCCAGTACTTC
CASSSQGAGETQYF
>TRBJ1-1|TRBV7-8|NA|once
TGTGCCAGCAGCCCGAGACAGCAGGGGCTGAACACTGAAGCTTTCTTT
CASSPRQQGLNTEAFF
>TRBJ1-4|TRBV30|TRBD1|NA
TGTGCCTGGAGGGGCAGGGGGGAACTGTTTTTT
CAWRGRGELFF
>TRBJ1-5|TRBV27|NA|NA
TGTGCCAGCAGTTTCGAGGGGGGAGGCAATCAGCCCCAGCATTTT
CASSFEGGGNQPQHF
>TRBJ2-4|TRBV6-5|NA|NA
TGTGCCAGCAGTTACTCGACAGGAAACATTCAGTACTTC
CASSYSTGNIQYF
>TRBJ2-2|TRBV5-6|NA|NA
TGTGCCAGCAGTCCTATCCAGGGGGGCAACACCGGGGAGCTGTTTTTT
CASSPIQGGNTGELFF
>TRBJ2-3|TRBV5-1|NA|NA
TGCGCCAGCAGCGAGAGATACGGGACCACAGATACGCAGTATTTT
CASSERYGTTDTQYF
>TRBJ2-5|TRBV7-3|NA|once
TGTGCCAGCAGCCCCGCCCCGTACCAAGAGACCCAGTACTTC
CASSPAPYQETQYF
>TRBJ2-1|TRBV27|NA|NA
TGTGCCAGCAGTTTAGCGGGGCCTTACAATGAGCAGTTCTTC
CASSLAGPYNEQFF
>TRBJ2-1|TRBV11-2|TRBD1|NA
TGTGCCAGCAGCTTAGAGCGGACAGGGTACAATGAGCAGTTCTTC
CASSLERTGYNEQFF
>TRBJ1-2|TRBV7-6|TRBD1|NA
TGTGCCAGCAGCTTAGGTTGGGGACAGAGGAACACCTTC
CASSLGWGQRNTF
>TRBJ1-2|TRBV9|TRBD1|NA
TGTGCCAGCAGCGTAGCCCATCCGGGACAGGGACATGGCTACACCTTC
CASSVAHPGQGHGYTF
>TRBJ2-7|TRBV21-1|NA|NA
TGTGCCAGCAGCCTATGGGAGAGAAGAGGCGAGCAGTACTTC
CASSLWERRGEQYF
>TRBJ2-1|TRBV11-3|TRBD2|NA
TGTGCCAGCAGCTTAGAGGTAGCGGGAGGCTACAATGAGCAGTTCTTC
CASSLEVAGGYNEQFF
>TRBJ2-2|TRBV25-1|NA|NA
TGTGCCAGCAGACTCACCGGGGAGCTGTTTTTT
CASRLTGELFF
>TRBJ1-2|TRBV28|TRBD1|NA
TGTGCCAGCAGTTTCCTGACAGGGGCAAACTATGGCTACACCTTC
CASSFLTGANYGYTF
>TRBJ2-7|TRBV9|NA|NA
TGTGCCAGCAGCGTAGGGATAACAGGGCTTGCCAACGAGCAGTACTTC
CASSVGITGLANEQYF
>TRBJ2-7|TRBV13|NA|NA
TGTGCCAGCAGCTCCGGGACACTTCGCCCAGGGGCCTACGAGCAGTACTTC
CASSSGTLRPGAYEQYF
>TRBJ1-6|TRBV10-3|TRBD1|once
TGTGCCATCAAGCGGGGGACAGGGGATCTATCTAATTCACCCCTCCACTTT
CAIKRGTGDLSNSPLHF
>TRBJ2-7|TRBV10-3|NA|NA
TGTGCCATCAGTGAGTCCTCGGAGGAGCAGTACTTC
CAISESSEEQYF
>TRBJ1-2|TRBV20-1|NA|NA
TGCAGCCTACAATCGGGGTATGGCTACACCTTC
CSLQSGYGYTF
>TRBJ2-3|TRBV7-9|NA|NA
TGTGCCAGCAGCCAGTGGGGGTTCACAGATACGCAGTATTTT
CASSQWGFTDTQYF
>TRBJ1-2|TRBV18|TRBD1|NA
TGTGCCAGCTCAGAATACTCAGGGGGCGACTATGGCTACACCTTC
CASSEYSGGDYGYTF
>TRBJ2-1|TRBV7-2|TRBD2|NA
TGTGCCAGCAGCTTATCTTCCGGGACTACCTACAATGAGCAGTTCTTC
CASSLSSGTTYNEQFF
>TRBJ2-1|TRBV5-6|TRBD2|NA
TGTGCCAGCAGCTTAGGACTAGCCCCAAACAATGAGCAGTTCTTC
CASSLGLAPNNEQFF
>TRBJ2-7|TRBV5-1|NA|NA
TGCGCCAGCAGCCAGAGGGACGAAAATCTATGGGAGCAGTACTTC
CASSQRDENLWEQYF